Below are 18 T cell receptor beta chains sequenced from a single sample in a study of T cell responses to AZD1222 COVID-19 vaccine. Profiled with immunoSEQ multiplex PCR; TCRdb holds only in-frame clones, not every one. The sample consists of 150,000 to 160,000 clones, more than 75% of them appearing once. The sequencing used peripheral blood, collected on day 0 of AZD1222 vaccination. Receptors originate from an adult in good health.

This clone was seen a handful of times. V and J are TRBV27 and TRBJ2-7, with D tentatively TRBD2 (5 bases). CDR3 size: 13 residues. With 7 bases removed from V and 5 bases from J, the gap between germline ends came to 15 bases. CDR1 MNHEY and CDR2 SMNVEV come from the germline V gene (reference sequence). The CDR3: CASKDFQADEQYF. CDR3 DNA sequence: TGTGCCAGCAAGGACTTTCAGGCCGACGAGCAGTACTTC.

The rearrangement links TRBV29-1 to TRBJ1-5; D is ambiguous. The germline gives CDR1 SQVTM, CDR2 ANQGSEA. The CDR3 covers 15 residues. Trimming stripped 5 bases from V and 0 bases from J, with 14 bases between. The CDR3 spells CSVKSGRNSNQPQHF. For the CDR3, the DNA is TGCAGCGTTAAGTCCGGCCGAAATAGCAATCAGCCCCAGCATTTT.

The CDR3 region is CASSVEGGGYTDTQYF. The CDR3 bases are TGTGCCAGCAGCGTAGAGGGCGGGGGCTACACAGATACGCAGTATTTT. The chain uses TRBV9 and TRBJ2-3, with TRBD2 as a possible D gene (7 bases). CDR1 is SGDLS and CDR2 is YYNGEE in the germline V gene. The length of the CDR3 is 16 residues. With 0 bases removed from V and 2 bases from J, the gap between germline ends came to 13 bases.

V is TRBV27 and J is TRBJ1-2; D is uncertain. This CDR3 region has 17 residues. Germline-derived CDR1 and CDR2 are MNHEY and SMNVEV (reference sequence). The V end was cut by 6 bases, the J end by 4 bases, with 24 bases between. CDR3 coding DNA: TGTGCCAGCAGCCCCTTGGCTCTGTCTTATGAGAGCTATGGCTACACCTTC. Amino acids: CASSPLALSYESYGYTF.

The chain couples TRBV3-1 (or the pseudogene TRBV3-2) to TRBJ2-7; the D gene is possibly TRBD2 (5 bases). V was pared by 4 bases and J by 6 bases, with 16 bases between. The CDR3 is 14 residues long. The V gene's germline CDR1 is LGHDT and CDR2 YNNKEL (reference sequence). The CDR3 coding sequence is TGTGCCAGCAGCCTACATTATCGGGGAACCGAGCAGTACTTC. Translation: CASSLHYRGTEQYF.

The chain employs TRBV4-2 and TRBJ2-7; 9 bases map to TRBD2. Germline CDR1 reads LGHNA; CDR2 reads YNFKEQ. The CDR3 runs to 15 residues. V dropped 0 bases and J dropped 3; count of bases not matched to a gene: 3. In nucleotides, the CDR3 is TGTGCCAGCAGCCAAGATGAGACTAGCGGCTACGAGCAGTACTTC. Its protein is CASSQDETSGYEQYF.

This clone showed up just once. This sequence joins TRBV5-6 and TRBJ2-1; D may be TRBD1 (6 bases). The V end was cut by 1 base, the J end by 7 bases, with 15 bases between. The CDR3 sequence is 15 residues long. The V gene's germline CDR1 is SGHDT and CDR2 YYEEEE. In nucleotides, the CDR3 is TGTGCCAGCAGCTTGTTCGGACAGCGTGGGAATGAGCAGTTCTTC. It encodes CASSLFGQRGNEQFF. Full variable domain (rest looked up from reference TRBV5-6 and TRBJ2-1): DAGVTQSPTHLIKTRGQQVTLRCSPKSGHDTVSWYQQALGQGPQFIFQYYEEEERQRGNFPDRFSGHQFPNYSSELNVNALLLGDSALYLCASSLFGQRGNEQFFGPGTRLTVL.

CDR3 DNA sequence: TGCGCCAGCAGCTTTCCGAGACTGCCTCGCAATGAGCAGTTCTTC. Its translation is CASSFPRLPRNEQFF. This chain uses TRBV5-1 with TRBJ2-1, with unresolved D. This CDR3 is built from 15 residues. Germline-derived CDR1 and CDR2 are SGHRS and YFSETQ. V lost 2 bases, J lost 6 bases, and 15 bases lay in between.

This chain connects TRBV7-2 to TRBJ1-5, with D uncertain. V was trimmed by 1 base and J by 9 bases, leaving 16 bases between them. This CDR3 is built from 15 residues. CDR1 and CDR2 (germline): SGHTA, FQGNSA. The DNA for the CDR3 is TGTGCCAGCAGCTTAGGACACGAAAGTGGTCGGCCCCAGCATTTT. This sequence encodes CASSLGHESGRPQHF.

The rearrangement links TRBV14 to TRBJ1-1; D call uncertain. The CDR3 contains 14 residues. The ends were cut back, 4 bases at V and 6 bases at J, with 15 bases in the middle. Germline values: CDR1 SGHDN, CDR2 FVKESK. The CDR3 here is CASSLYAGSAEAFF. CDR3 bases: TGTGCCAGCAGCCTGTACGCGGGGTCCGCTGAAGCTTTCTTT.

This clone showed up just once. The gene calls are TRBV11-2 and TRBJ1-4; 7 bases are a match to TRBD1. The J segment lost 0 bases and the V segment lost 1 base, leaving 2 bases of the junction unmatched. There are 16 residues in the CDR3. CDR1 and CDR2 (germline): SGHAT, FQNNGV. CDR3 in DNA: TGTGCCAGCAGCTTAGGAGGGACAGCAACTAATGAAAAACTGTTTTTT. Translation gives CASSLGGTATNEKLFF.

The chain carries TRBV5-1 and TRBJ1-2, with 7 bases lining up with TRBD1. V shed 4 bases and J 2 bases; nucleotides not matched to a gene: 8. The germline CDR1 and CDR2 sequences are SGHRS and YFSETQ. This CDR3 region has 15 residues. This CDR3 reads CASSTGTVTNYGYTF. CDR3 DNA: TGCGCCAGCAGCACCGGGACAGTCACGAACTATGGCTACACCTTC.

In DNA, the CDR3 is TGCGCCAGCACCCTAGGGTCGGCGGTTTCCTACAATGAGCAGTTCTTC. This translates into CASTLGSAVSYNEQFF. The V and J genes are TRBV5-1 and TRBJ2-1, with no clear D. Germline loops: CDR1 SGHRS, CDR2 YFSETQ. Trimming left V 6 bases short and J 1 base short, with 17 bases between. The CDR3 spans 16 residues.

This sequence joins TRBV5-1 and TRBJ2-1; 7 bases map to TRBD2. J gave up 2 bases and V 9 bases, and 11 bases lay outside the gene matches. CDR1 SGHRS and CDR2 YFSETQ come from the germline V gene. This CDR3 region has 15 residues. The CDR3 loop reads CATSGTGTTYNEQFF. The DNA of the CDR3 is TGCGCCACCTCGGGTACCGGGACTACCTACAATGAGCAGTTCTTC.

This chain uses TRBV28 with TRBJ2-2, with D possibly matching TRBD2 (5 bases). The germline V gene has CDR1 MDHEN and CDR2 SYDVKM. Trimming cost V 8 bases and J 4 bases, with 11 bases left between them. This CDR3 has 13 residues. Written as DNA, the CDR3 is TGTGCCAGCCTCCGGGGTACCACCGGGGAGCTGTTTTTT. It yields the protein CASLRGTTGELFF.

V gene TRBV18 combines with J gene TRBJ1-5; no clear D gene. Germline V lookup: CDR1 KGHSH, CDR2 LQKENI. V was clipped by 1 base and J by 3 bases, with 4 bases between them. The CDR3 has 13 residues. The CDR3 region is CASSPLINQPQHF. DNA for the CDR3: TGTGCCAGCTCACCACTGATCAATCAGCCCCAGCATTTT.

J is TRBJ1-2 and V is TRBV7-9, with D hard to call. Germline V gene lookup returns CDR1 SEHNR and CDR2 FQNEAQ (reference sequence). The V and J ends lost 3 bases and 0 bases respectively, with 5 bases between them. The CDR3 contains 13 residues. Here the CDR3 reads CASSLGTNYGYTF. In nucleotides, the CDR3 is TGTGCCAGCAGCTTGGGGACTAACTATGGCTACACCTTC.

The chain couples TRBV5-8 to TRBJ2-7; D perhaps matches TRBD2 (5 bases). V lost 9 bases and J 6 bases, leaving 22 bases between the germline ends. The CDR3 covers 14 residues. Germline V lookup: CDR1 SGHTS, CDR2 YDEGEE. As DNA, the CDR3 is TGTGCCAACCCGGGAATCCTGCTCTCGGGCGAGCAGTACTTC. This translates into CANPGILLSGEQYF.